These 27 T cell receptor beta chains came from one sample sequenced in a study of Graves' ophthalmopathy and Graves' hyperthyroidism. As the template, RNA transcripts were used to amplify TCR beta CDR3 regions. The first round was an RT-PCR with HTBI primers, and the second round was a multiplex PCR. Using its own MiXCR run on the multiplex PCR reads, TCRdb lists one record per CDR3 protein. This table holds more than 1,000,000 distinct CDR3 sequences, about two fifths found once. The sample consisted of peripheral blood or thyroid tissue (not recorded which). These receptor sequences come from an adult man with Graves' hyperthyroidism.

This clonotype was seen ten or more times. The V gene is TRBV11-2, the J gene TRBJ1-3; D is perhaps TRBD1 (5 bases). The germline V gene encodes CDR1 SGHAT and CDR2 FQNNGV. The CDR3 spans 14 residues. The V gene lost 5 bases and the J gene lost 4 bases, with 12 bases spanning the gap. CDR3 region: CASSRGAAGNTIYF. CDR3 DNA: TGTGCCAGCAGCCGCGGGGCAGCGGGAAACACCATATATTTT.

The sample holds many counts of this clonotype. V gene TRBV24-1 combines with J gene TRBJ1-2; TRBD1 matches 7 bases. Germline loops: CDR1 KGHDR, CDR2 SFDVKD. This CDR3 is 16 amino acids long. The trim removed 3 bases at V and 5 bases at J, leaving 11 bases unmatched. The CDR3, as DNA: TGTGCCACCAGTGATGACAACCGACAGGGAGGTTATGGCTACACCTTC. Translation gives CATSDDNRQGGYGYTF.

This clonotype was observed a few times. The chain uses TRBV30 and TRBJ2-5; 8 nucleotides agree with TRBD1. V trimming: 2 bases; J trimming: 5 bases; junction bases outside the gene matches: 10. The CDR3 consists of 15 residues. Germline values: CDR1 GTSNPN, CDR2 SVGIG (reference sequence). The CDR3 DNA follows: TGTGCCTGGAGTTCGGAGACAGGGGTTGTGGAGACCCAGTACTTC. Encoded protein: CAWSSETGVVETQYF. Full variable domain (missing parts from reference TRBV30 and TRBJ2-5): SQTIHQWPATLVQPVGSPLSLECTVEGTSNPNLYWYRQAAGRGLQLLFYSVGIGQISSEVPQNLSASRPQDRQFILSSKKLLLSDSGFYLCAWSSETGVVETQYFGPGTRLLVL.

There are a few counts of this clonotype. The chain uses TRBV6-5 and TRBJ1-6; D remains unclear. The germline V gene has CDR1 MNHEY and CDR2 SVGAGI. With 6 bases removed from V and 1 base from J, the gap between germline ends came to 16 bases. The CDR3 is made up of 17 amino acids. CDR3 region: CASREGSLHSYNSPLHF. CDR3 sequence (DNA): TGTGCCAGCAGGGAAGGCAGCTTACATTCCTATAATTCACCCCTCCACTTT.

The chain carries TRBV28 and TRBJ1-5, with D possibly TRBD1 on 6 matching bases. Germline values: CDR1 MDHEN, CDR2 SYDVKM. This CDR3 is built from 15 residues. V lost 6 bases and J 7 bases, leaving 19 bases between the germline ends. CDR3 residues: CASSPRRQVGQPQHF. The CDR3 nucleotides are TGTGCCAGCAGCCCCCGGCGACAGGTGGGCCAGCCCCAGCATTTT.

V usage is TRBV29-1 and J usage is TRBJ2-7; 9 bases line up with TRBD1. CDR3 length equals 13 residues. Germline trimming cut 8 bases from V and 3 bases from J; bases unmatched to any gene: 8. The germline CDR1 and CDR2 sequences are SQVTM and ANQGSEA. CDR3 residues: CSLVGQGLYEQYF. The CDR3, as DNA: TGCAGCTTAGTGGGACAGGGCCTCTACGAGCAGTACTTC.

The V and J genes are TRBV2 and TRBJ1-1; 8 bases match TRBD1. Germline CDR1 and CDR2: SNHLY and FYNNEI. The V gene end was trimmed by 8 bases and the J gene end by 6 bases; junction bases not matched to a gene: 11. The CDR3 contains 14 residues. Here the CDR3 DNA reads TGTGCCAGCGACAGGGGACAACCTGTGGCTGAAGCTTTCTTT. Residues: CASDRGQPVAEAFF. Variable domain in full (rest from reference TRBV2 and TRBJ1-1): EPEVTQTPSHQVTQMGQEVILRCVPISNHLYFYWYRQILGQKVEFLVSFYNNEISEKSEIFDDQFSVERPDGSNFTLKIRSTKLEDSAMYFCASDRGQPVAEAFFGQGTRLTVV.

This clonotype has ten or more counts. The CDR3 coding sequence is TGTGCCAGCAGCTTATTCGGGACAGGGTACAATGACGAGCAGTACTTC. It translates to CASSLFGTGYNDEQYF. This chain connects TRBV7-9 to TRBJ2-7; TRBD1 agrees at 9 bases. The CDR3 is 16 amino acids. Germline V gives CDR1 SEHNR, CDR2 FQNEAQ (reference sequence). The trim removed 2 bases at V and 5 bases at J, leaving 10 bases unmatched.

The rearrangement links TRBV20-1 to TRBJ1-2; TRBD1 might be the D (5 bases). With 0 bases removed from V and 8 bases from J, the gap between germline ends came to 10 bases. CDR1 is DFQATT, CDR2 SNEGSKA, per germline (reference sequence). This CDR3 comprises 12 residues. CDR3 sequence (DNA): TGCAGTGCTAGAGATAACGGGGCCGGCTACACCTTC. Residues: CSARDNGAGYTF.

This clonotype was observed at least ten times. The V gene is TRBV6-6, the J gene TRBJ1-2; no clear D. This CDR3 spans 13 amino acids. CDR1 is MNHNY, CDR2 SVGAGI, per germline (reference sequence). V lost 2 bases and J lost 6, with 10 bases in between. CDR3 nucleotide sequence: TGTGCCAGCAGTTACCGGAACGGGGATGGCTACACCTTC. Translation: CASSYRNGDGYTF.

Here the CDR3 reads CSGGDSSNQPQHF. CDR3 nucleotide sequence: TGCAGCGGAGGGGACAGCTCGAATCAGCCCCAGCATTTT. The chain employs TRBV29-1 and TRBJ1-5; 7 positions agree with TRBD1. The CDR3 is made up of 13 amino acids. From germline, CDR1 is SQVTM and CDR2 ANQGSEA. Germline trimming cut 7 bases from V and 4 bases from J; bases unmatched to any gene: 7.

This clonotype was counted a few times. CDR3 coding DNA: TGTGCCAGCAGCCGACGACCGCACACTGAAGCTTTCTTT. Translation gives CASSRRPHTEAFF. The genes are TRBV7-6 and TRBJ1-1, with unresolved D. The CDR3 is made up of 13 amino acids. Germline CDR1 and CDR2: SGHVS and FNYEAQ. Trimming removed 5 bases at V and 3 bases at J, with 10 bases between.

This clonotype was recorded a few times. This chain connects TRBV9 to TRBJ2-7; no clear D gene. The CDR3 is 14 residues long. Looked up from germline, CDR1 is SGDLS and CDR2 is YYNGEE. Between the trimmed V and J ends, which lost 3 bases and 2 bases, there was a span of 12 bases. CDR3: CASSGNKNTYEQYF. CDR3 in DNA: TGTGCCAGCAGCGGAAATAAGAATACCTACGAGCAGTACTTC.

This clonotype was recorded at least ten times. J is TRBJ1-4 and V is TRBV12-3 or TRBV12-4, with D unresolved. V shed 7 bases and J shed 0 bases, with 9 bases lying between them. This CDR3 contains 14 residues. CDR3 sequence (DNA): TGTGCCAGCACGGCAGAGGCAACTAATGAAAAACTGTTTTTT. The encoded protein is CASTAEATNEKLFF.

This clonotype was observed at least ten times. This rearrangement joins TRBV12-3 or TRBV12-4 to TRBJ2-7, with 8 bases that match TRBD1. V shed 8 bases, J shed 2 bases, and the junction held 2 bases outside the gene matches. The CDR3 is made up of 12 amino acids. The CDR3 DNA reads as TGTGCCAGCGGACAGGGACCCTACGAGCAGTACTTC. Its protein product is CASGQGPYEQYF.

As DNA, the CDR3 is TGTGCCATCAGTGAAGGGACAGGGGTTCGGTACTTC. Protein sequence: CAISEGTGVRYF. The chain uses TRBV10-3 and TRBJ2-7; 10 positions match TRBD1. This CDR3 contains 12 residues. Trimming at V came to 3 bases and at J to 12 bases, leaving 5 bases not matched to a gene. Germline CDR1 reads ENHRY; CDR2 reads SYGVKD.

The CDR3 coding sequence is TGCGCCAGCAGCTTGAGTCAGGGGGCTGTCTACGAGCAGTACTTC. Translated, it gives CASSLSQGAVYEQYF. The chain carries TRBV5-1 and TRBJ2-7; 8 bases agree with TRBD1. The V gene end was trimmed by 1 base and the J gene end by 3 bases; junction bases not matched to a gene: 6. This CDR3 contains 15 residues. Germline V CDR1 and CDR2: SGHRS, YFSETQ.

This clonotype has a handful of counts. The rearrangement joins TRBV6-2 or TRBV6-3 to TRBJ2-5; tentatively, D is TRBD1 (5 bases). Germline values: CDR1 MNHEY, CDR2 SVGEGT. CDR3 size: 14 residues. V was trimmed by 5 bases and J by 1 base, leaving 11 bases between them. The CDR3 protein is CASSRQTSQETQYF. The CDR3 coding sequence is TGTGCCAGCAGTAGACAGACATCCCAAGAGACCCAGTACTTC.

The chain is built from TRBV29-1 and TRBJ2-7, with 14 bases fitting TRBD2. This CDR3 has 12 residues. Germline CDR1 SQVTM, CDR2 ANQGSEA. Written as DNA, the CDR3 is TGCAACACTGGGACTAGCGGGAGCGAGCAGTACTTC. This codes for CNTGTSGSEQYF.

The table lists this clonotype with many counts. The chain uses TRBV7-9 and TRBJ1-5, with D unclear. CDR1 and CDR2 (germline): SEHNR, FQNEAQ (reference sequence). V lost 6 bases to trimming and J lost 7 bases, with 19 bases between them. The CDR3 runs to 15 residues. CDR3: CASSPTSAPGQPQHF. The CDR3 DNA is TGTGCCAGCAGTCCCACGTCGGCGCCGGGGCAGCCCCAGCATTTT.

This clonotype was picked up many times. The chain joins TRBV12-3 or TRBV12-4 to TRBJ1-2; D might be TRBD1 (5 bases). V was pared by 7 bases and J by 2 bases, with 14 bases between. This CDR3 has 14 residues. CDR3 nucleotides: TGTGCCAGCAAGGGTGAAGGGGCCAACTATGGCTACACCTTC. This sequence encodes CASKGEGANYGYTF.

This clonotype was recorded many times. V and J are TRBV2 and TRBJ2-5; perhaps TRBD1 as D (5 bases). Germline V gene data show CDR1 as SNHLY and CDR2 as FYNNEI. This CDR3 is built from 14 residues. Trimming pared 1 base from V and 5 bases from J, leaving 11 bases between. The CDR3 loop is CASSEGGRRETQYF. Here the CDR3 DNA reads TGTGCCAGCAGTGAAGGGGGCCGGCGGGAGACCCAGTACTTC.

The J gene is TRBJ1-5, the V gene TRBV25-1, with 7 bases that match TRBD1. The germline gives CDR1 MGHDK, CDR2 SYGVNS. The CDR3 spans 19 residues. V gave up 5 bases and J gave up 4 bases; unmatched junction bases: 20. Here the CDR3 reads CASSYPLGGRGRRNQPQHF. The CDR3 coding sequence is TGTGCCAGCAGTTACCCCCTGGGAGGGAGGGGGCGCCGGAATCAGCCCCAGCATTTT.

The V call is TRBV27, the J call TRBJ2-5; possible D gene TRBD2, 5 bases. Germline V gene lookup returns CDR1 MNHEY and CDR2 SMNVEV (reference sequence). The CDR3 extends over 11 amino acids. V was pared by 10 bases and J by 5 bases, with 11 bases between. The CDR3 region is CATLSGETQYF. DNA for the CDR3: TGTGCCACTCTATCGGGGGAGACCCAGTACTTC.

A few counts support this clonotype. The V and J genes are TRBV15 and TRBJ2-5; no clear D. The germline CDR1 and CDR2 sequences are LNHNV and YYDKDF (reference sequence). The CDR3 covers 15 residues. V dropped 4 bases and J dropped 1 base, with 13 bases sitting between them. The CDR3 sequence is CATSTLSTTQETQYF. The DNA of the CDR3 is TGTGCCACCAGCACGCTAAGTACAACCCAAGAGACCCAGTACTTC.

The chain employs TRBV5-8 and TRBJ1-5; TRBD1 matches 7 bases. There are 15 residues in the CDR3. Germline CDR1 SGHTS, CDR2 YDEGEE. V was clipped by 6 bases and J by 0 bases; unmatched bases: 6. CDR3 in amino acids: CASTPTGHSNQPQHF. In DNA form, the CDR3 reads TGTGCCAGCACCCCGACAGGGCATAGCAATCAGCCCCAGCATTTT.

This clonotype was seen at least ten times. V and J are TRBV5-8 and TRBJ2-2, with 9 bases identical to TRBD2. The CDR3 is made up of 15 amino acids. CDR1 and CDR2 (germline): SGHTS, YDEGEE. V lost 3 bases and J lost 7; bases outside the gene matches: 7. CDR3 bases: TGTGCCAGCAGCTCGAAGCGGGGGGCAGACGGGGAGCTGTTTTTT. Encoded protein: CASSSKRGADGELFF.